This TCR beta chain was sequenced during a study of T cells in Graves' hyperthyroidism and ophthalmopathy. Patients counted as stable if ophthalmopathy did not develop within 18 months. Participants, patients aged 18 to 65, had newly diagnosed hyperthyroidism with a duration under 2 months. The study based diagnoses on clinical symptoms, serum thyroxine and TRAb, thyroid ultrasound and orbital computed tomography. Study conclusions and caveats: Stable hyperthyroidism was separated from ophthalmopathy by a model based on 13 V-J features.

RNA transcripts gave rise to amplified TCR beta CDR3 regions. First-round RT-PCR of the TCR CDR3 relied on the HTBI primer set. TCRdb processed the multiplex PCR reads anew with MiXCR; each CDR3 protein has one entry. The sample records 350,000 to 400,000 distinct CDR3 sequences, more than 12% being singletons. This clonotype was seen a few times. Its target is not known. The CDR3 contains 13 residues. Trimming cost V 6 bases and J 4 bases, with 11 bases left between them. Germline-derived CDR1 and CDR2 are KGHDR and SFDVKD. The TCR comes from a woman aged 25-40 years with Graves' hyperthyroidism. The sequenced sample consisted of blood. This chain uses TRBV24-1 with TRBJ1-1; possible D gene TRBD1, 6 bases. The CDR3 nucleotides are TGTGCCACCAGTCAGGGGAAAATCACTGAAGCTTTCTTT. It codes for CATSQGKITEAFF.